The following is a TCR beta chain sequence with its context. No antigen is known for it. The sample is drawn from a study of cytomegalovirus exposure and HLA in healthy donors. Study findings and constraints: In a later analysis, CMV-associated beta chains were mostly HLA-associated, it appeared.

CDR1 and CDR2 from the germline V gene are SGHRS and YFSETQ. V shed 0 bases and J shed 7 bases, with 8 bases lying between them. The CDR3 length is 13 residues. PCR used 60 Vbeta primers and 13 Jbeta primers. Using immunoSEQ multiplex PCR, the repertoire was profiled, and TCRdb retains in-frame clones only, with some absent. The sample lists more than 90,000 clones; approximately 85% were seen once. This clonotype was sampled from a man younger than 40 in good health and CMV-seronegative. The sequencing sample was made of PBMCs. V and J are TRBV5-1 and TRBJ2-1; the D gene is possibly TRBD1 (5 bases). CDR3 sequence: CASSLDRLNEQFF. The DNA for the CDR3 is TGCGCCAGCAGCTTGGACAGGCTGAATGAGCAGTTCTTC.